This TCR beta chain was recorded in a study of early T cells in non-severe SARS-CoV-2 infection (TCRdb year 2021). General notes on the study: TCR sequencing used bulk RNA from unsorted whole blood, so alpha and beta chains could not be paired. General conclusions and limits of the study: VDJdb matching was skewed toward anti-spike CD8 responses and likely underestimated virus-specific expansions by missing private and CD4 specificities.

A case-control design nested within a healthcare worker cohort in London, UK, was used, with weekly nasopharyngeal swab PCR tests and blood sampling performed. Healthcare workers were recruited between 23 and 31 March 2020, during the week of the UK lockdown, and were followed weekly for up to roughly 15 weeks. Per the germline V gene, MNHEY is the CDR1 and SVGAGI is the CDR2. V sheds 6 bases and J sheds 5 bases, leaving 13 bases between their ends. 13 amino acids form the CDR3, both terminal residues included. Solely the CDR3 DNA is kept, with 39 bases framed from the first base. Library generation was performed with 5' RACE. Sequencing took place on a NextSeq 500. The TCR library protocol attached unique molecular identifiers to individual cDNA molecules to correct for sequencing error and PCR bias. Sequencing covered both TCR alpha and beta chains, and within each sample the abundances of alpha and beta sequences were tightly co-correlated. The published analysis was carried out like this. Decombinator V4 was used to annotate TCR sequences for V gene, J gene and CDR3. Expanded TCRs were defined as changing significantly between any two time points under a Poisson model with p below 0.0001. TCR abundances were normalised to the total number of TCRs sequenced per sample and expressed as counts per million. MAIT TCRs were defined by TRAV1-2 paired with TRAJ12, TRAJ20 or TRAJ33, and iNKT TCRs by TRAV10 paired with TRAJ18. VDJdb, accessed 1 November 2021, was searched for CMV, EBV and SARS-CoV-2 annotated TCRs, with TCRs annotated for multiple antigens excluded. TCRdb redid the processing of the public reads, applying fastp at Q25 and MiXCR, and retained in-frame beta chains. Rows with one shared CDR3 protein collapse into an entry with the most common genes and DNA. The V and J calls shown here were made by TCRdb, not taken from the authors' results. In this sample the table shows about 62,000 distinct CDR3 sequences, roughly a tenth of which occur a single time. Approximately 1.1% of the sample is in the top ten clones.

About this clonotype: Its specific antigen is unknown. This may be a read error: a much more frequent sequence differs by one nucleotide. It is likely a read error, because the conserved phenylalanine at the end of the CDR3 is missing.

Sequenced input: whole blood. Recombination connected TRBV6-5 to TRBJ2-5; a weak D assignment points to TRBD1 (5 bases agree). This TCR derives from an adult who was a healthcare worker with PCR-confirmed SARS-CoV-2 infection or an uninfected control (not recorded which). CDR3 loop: CASSSRVIETQYS. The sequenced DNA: TGTGCCAGCAGCTCCAGGGTAATCGAGACCCAGTACTCC.